One sample yielded the 26 T cell receptor beta chains listed below, sequenced in a study of blood T cell repertoires in COVID-19. Generated by immunoSEQ multiplex PCR, the TCRdb table keeps only in-frame clones and is missing some. The table shows about 360,000 clones, with around nine tenths occurring only once. The sequenced material came from peripheral blood. The receptors were gathered from a woman aged 55-70 years with COVID-19, enrolled during active disease.

This chain uses TRBV6-5 with TRBJ1-5; 7 nucleotides align to TRBD1. CDR3 length equals 15 residues. The germline CDR1 and CDR2 sequences are MNHEY and SVGAGI. V lost 5 bases to trimming and J lost 2 bases; unmatched junction nucleotides: 6. CDR3 protein: CASSRQGIGNQPQHF. The CDR3 bases are TGTGCCAGCAGTAGACAGGGAATTGGCAATCAGCCCCAGCATTTT.

The chain combines TRBV5-1 with TRBJ2-7; D possibly corresponds to TRBD2 (6 bases). Trimming removed 2 bases from V and 0 bases from J, with 9 bases in between. The CDR3 is 14 residues long. Germline V gives CDR1 SGHRS, CDR2 YFSETQ. CDR3 bases: TGCGCCAGCAGCTTTGGAGGGAGCTCCTACGAGCAGTACTTC. As protein: CASSFGGSSYEQYF.

In DNA, the CDR3 is TGTGCCAGCAGTTTGCAAGCGGGGACCCACGAGCAGTACTTC. Its translation is CASSLQAGTHEQYF. V gene TRBV27 combines with J gene TRBJ2-5, with 7 positions matching TRBD2. The J call may be faulty, since TRBJ2-7 better matches the DNA end. CDR3 size: 14 residues. Germline CDR1 is MNHEY and CDR2 is SMNVEV (reference sequence).

The rearrangement links TRBV4-1 to TRBJ1-1; D may be TRBD1 (6 bases). The CDR3 covers 14 residues. Germline CDR1 is MGHRA and CDR2 is YSYEKL. The V end lost 4 bases, the J end lost 5 bases, and 14 bases lay between the germline ends. The CDR3 loop reads CASSPGTGWTEAFF. The CDR3 bases are TGCGCCAGCAGCCCCGGTACAGGGTGGACTGAAGCTTTCTTT.

The chain joins TRBV10-3 to TRBJ1-2; no definite D call. V lost 2 bases and J 4 bases, leaving 5 bases between the germline ends. The CDR3 consists of 12 residues. From germline, CDR1 is ENHRY and CDR2 SYGVKD. CDR3 DNA: TGTGCCATCAGTGAGGGAGCCTATGGCTACACCTTC. Residues: CAISEGAYGYTF.

This clone was observed a handful of times. The rearrangement joins TRBV7-6 to TRBJ1-5; D ambiguous. The CDR3 has 15 residues. The V end lost 4 bases, the J end lost 3 bases, and 13 bases lay between the germline ends. From germline, CDR1 is SGHVS and CDR2 FNYEAQ. CDR3 sequence (DNA): TGTGCCAGCAGCTCGATGAGCGGGAACAATCAGCCCCAGCATTTT. The encoded protein is CASSSMSGNNQPQHF.

The chain links TRBV11-3 to TRBJ2-7, with 9 bases fitting TRBD1. Germline CDR1 is SGHNT and CDR2 is YENEEA. The CDR3 sequence is 15 residues long. With V trimmed by 5 bases and J by 5 bases, 10 bases remained unmatched. Written as DNA, the CDR3 is TGTGCCAGCAGCACGGCGGGACAGGGCGCCAACGAGCAGTACTTC. It specifies CASSTAGQGANEQYF.

This clone was detected only once. The V gene is TRBV19, the J gene TRBJ1-2; 8 bases match TRBD1. The CDR3 is 14 amino acids. In germline, CDR1 is LNHDA, CDR2 SQIVND (reference sequence). The V segment lost 4 bases and the J segment 4 bases; nucleotides outside the gene matches: 5. This CDR3 reads CASSRQGSSYGYTF. CDR3 coding DNA: TGTGCCAGTAGTAGACAGGGGAGTAGCTATGGCTACACCTTC. Full variable domain (remainder filled in from reference TRBV19 and TRBJ1-2): DGGITQSPKYLFRKEGQNVTLSCEQNLNHDAMYWYRQDPGQGLRLIYYSQIVNDFQKGDIAEGYSVSREKKESFPLTVTSAQKNPTAFYLCASSRQGSSYGYTFGSGTRLTVV.

CDR3 region: CASSPRGGRNEQFF. The CDR3 coding sequence is TGTGCCAGCAGCCCTCGGGGGGGCCGGAATGAGCAGTTCTTC. The chain joins TRBV7-2 to TRBJ2-1; 8 bases are a match to TRBD2. The length of the CDR3 is 14 residues. The ends lost 5 bases at V and 7 bases at J; junction bases unmatched: 7. Germline loops: CDR1 SGHTA, CDR2 FQGNSA.

The V gene is TRBV5-1, the J gene TRBJ2-3; D may be TRBD2 (5 bases). This CDR3 is built from 15 residues. Germline-derived CDR1 and CDR2 are SGHRS and YFSETQ. The germline V and J ends were trimmed by 7 bases and 5 bases, with 20 bases remaining between them. Written as DNA, the CDR3 is TGCGCCAGCGTTAGGACTTCGACGACCCTAGATACGCAGTATTTT. Amino acid sequence: CASVRTSTTLDTQYF.

The rearrangement links TRBV5-4 to TRBJ2-1; a weak D match, TRBD2 (5 bases). Germline V lookup: CDR1 SGHNT, CDR2 YYREEE (reference sequence). CDR3 length: 14 residues. The V gene lost 3 bases and the J gene lost 5 bases, with 12 bases spanning the gap. This chain's CDR3 is CASSSMDLNNEQFF. The CDR3, as DNA: TGTGCCAGCAGCTCTATGGACTTAAACAATGAGCAGTTCTTC.

The chain uses TRBV2 and TRBJ1-2, with a weak D call TRBD1 (5 bases). Germline CDR1 and CDR2: SNHLY and FYNNEI. This CDR3 comprises 13 residues. V lost 11 bases and J lost 0, with 13 bases in between. The CDR3 DNA sequence: TGTGCCGGGAAGGGACTTTCTAACTATGGCTACACCTTC. Translating gives CAGKGLSNYGYTF.

The rearrangement uses TRBV7-6 and TRBJ2-3; 10 bases are shared with TRBD2. J lost 6 bases, V lost 5 bases, and 11 bases had no gene match. The CDR3 length is 16 residues. Germline CDR1 reads SGHVS; CDR2 reads FNYEAQ. CDR3 protein: CASSEEGTSVGDTQYF. For the CDR3, the DNA is TGTGCCAGCAGCGAAGAGGGGACTAGCGTTGGGGATACGCAGTATTTT.

The chain is built from TRBV2 and TRBJ2-7, with D unclear. Germline V CDR1 and CDR2: SNHLY, FYNNEI. Trimming shortened V by 4 bases and J by 13 bases, and 20 bases separated the two germline ends. The CDR3 has 13 amino acids. The CDR3 loop is CASSGYGLTAQYF. Here the CDR3 DNA reads TGTGCCAGCAGTGGGTATGGGCTCACGGCGCAATACTTC.

In its sample, this clone was seen once. The chain links TRBV10-3 to TRBJ1-5; D is perhaps TRBD1 (6 bases). Trimming removed 7 bases from V and 7 bases from J, with 14 bases in between. The CDR3 is made up of 13 amino acids. Germline CDR1 ENHRY, CDR2 SYGVKD. The DNA for the CDR3 is TGTGCCATCACCGCCGTCCAGGGGCAGCCCCAGCATTTT. It specifies CAITAVQGQPQHF.

The chain links TRBV6-5 to TRBJ1-2, with D perhaps matching TRBD1 (6 bases). V dropped 5 bases and J dropped 8 bases, with 15 bases sitting between them. CDR3 size: 13 residues. Germline V lookup: CDR1 MNHEY, CDR2 SVGAGI. This CDR3 reads CASSRNRVGGYTF. As DNA, the CDR3 is TGTGCCAGCAGTAGAAACAGGGTCGGGGGCTACACCTTC.

The chain recombines TRBV10-3 with TRBJ2-3; 15 positions agree with TRBD2. The V and J ends lost 0 bases and 4 bases, in that order; junction bases with no gene match: 11. Germline V lookup: CDR1 ENHRY, CDR2 SYGVKD. The CDR3 runs 20 residues. The DNA for the CDR3 is TGTGCCATCAGTGAGTCGCCACCGGGACTAGCGGGGGGTGAATCAGATACGCAGTATTTT. This translates into CAISESPPGLAGGESDTQYF.

This clone has just a few counts. The CDR3 region has the DNA TGTGCCAGCAGAGGTCGGGACAGACCAGACACTGAAGCTTTCTTT. Protein sequence: CASRGRDRPDTEAFF. J is TRBJ1-1 and V is TRBV6-5, with 7 bases lining up with TRBD1. Germline loops: CDR1 MNHEY, CDR2 SVGAGI. V shed 6 bases and J 3 bases; nucleotides not matched to a gene: 10. The CDR3 totals 15 residues.

This clone was recorded once. The genes are TRBV4-3 and TRBJ1-6, with D possibly TRBD1 on 5 matching bases. CDR3 length equals 15 residues. V lost 0 bases and J 11 bases, leaving 14 bases between the germline ends. Germline-derived CDR1 and CDR2 are LGHNA and YSLEER. CDR3 sequence reads: CASSQESGSRPPLHF. The CDR3 nucleotides read TGCGCCAGCAGCCAAGAGTCAGGGTCAAGACCACCCCTCCACTTT.

The chain links TRBV9 to TRBJ1-2; D is ambiguous. V was clipped by 3 bases and J by 8 bases, with 14 bases between them. The germline V gene has CDR1 SGDLS and CDR2 YYNGEE. This CDR3 comprises 13 residues. The DNA of the CDR3 is TGTGCCAGCAGCGCGCAAGAGGCCGGGGGCTACACCTTC. It encodes CASSAQEAGGYTF.

The chain has TRBV2 and TRBJ1-4; maybe TRBD1 (6 bases). CDR1 and CDR2 from the germline V gene are SNHLY and FYNNEI. V lost 4 bases and J 12 bases, leaving 15 bases between the germline ends. The CDR3 loop spans 13 amino acids. The CDR3 reads CASSVGGLSELFF. CDR3 coding DNA: TGTGCCAGCAGTGTGGGGGGGCTCTCCGAACTGTTTTTT. Variable domain in full (rest from reference TRBV2 and TRBJ1-4): EPEVTQTPSHQVTQMGQEVILRCVPISNHLYFYWYRQILGQKVEFLVSFYNNEISEKSEIFDDQFSVERPDGSNFTLKIRSTKLEDSAMYFCASSVGGLSELFFGSGTQLSVL.

A word on this clone: This sample includes further DNA sequences coding for the same CDR3. The genes are TRBV7-3 and TRBJ2-7; TRBD2 matches at 11 bases. V lost 5 bases, J lost 2 bases, and 2 bases stayed unmatched. CDR1 is SGHTA and CDR2 is FQGTGA in the germline V gene. The CDR3 runs to 14 residues. The chain's CDR3 is CASSLAGGPYEQYF. CDR3 sequence (DNA): TGTGCCAGCAGCCTAGCGGGGGGCCCCTACGAGCAGTACTTC.

The chain employs TRBV7-8 and TRBJ2-2; TRBD2 might be the D (6 bases). V lost 1 base to trimming and J lost 1 base, with 16 bases between them. CDR1 is SGHVS, CDR2 FQNEAQ, per germline. This CDR3 comprises 18 residues. CDR3 in amino acids: CASSLGPPGGMNTGELFF. The DNA of the CDR3 is TGTGCCAGCAGCTTAGGGCCCCCCGGCGGGATGAACACCGGGGAGCTGTTTTTT. Full variable domain (rest looked up from reference TRBV7-8 and TRBJ2-2): GAGVSQSPRYKVAKRGQDVALRCDPISGHVSLFWYQQALGQGPEFLTYFQNEAQLDKSGLPSDRFFAERPEGSVSTLKIQRTQQEDSAVYLCASSLGPPGGMNTGELFFGEGSRLTVL.

The rearrangement joins TRBV4-3 to TRBJ1-5; D may be TRBD1 (5 bases). The V end lost 5 bases, the J end lost 1 base, and 15 bases lay between the germline ends. CDR1 is LGHNA and CDR2 is YSLEER in the germline V gene. CDR3 length equals 16 residues. CDR3 in amino acids: CASSTGGGESNQPQHF. As DNA, the CDR3 is TGCGCCAGCAGCACCGGCGGGGGGGAGAGCAATCAGCCCCAGCATTTT.

The chain recombines TRBV5-1 with TRBJ2-3, with 8 positions matching TRBD2. CDR3 size: 19 residues. Losses at the gene ends were 4 bases for V and 6 bases for J; bases not matched to a gene: 22. Per the germline V gene, CDR1 is SGHRS and CDR2 is YFSETQ. The CDR3 region has the DNA TGCGCCAGCAGCCTGCGAATACTAGCGGCCACCGGGGGAGGTGATACGCAGTATTTT. This translates into CASSLRILAATGGGDTQYF.

The rearrangement uses TRBV29-1 and TRBJ1-1, with TRBD1 matching 7 bases. With V trimmed by 0 bases and J by 5 bases, 6 bases remained unmatched. Germline V gene data show CDR1 as SQVTM and CDR2 as ANQGSEA. CDR3 length equals 14 residues. The CDR3 DNA reads TGCAGCGTTGAAGAGGGACAGAGGAAAACTGAAGCTTTCTTT. This sequence encodes CSVEEGQRKTEAFF. The complete variable domain, with remaining parts taken from reference TRBV29-1 and TRBJ1-1, reads SAVISQKPSRDICQRGTSLTIQCQVDSQVTMMFWYRQQPGQSLTLIATANQGSEATYESGFVIDKFPISRPNLTFSTLTVSNMSPEDSSIYLCSVEEGQRKTEAFFGQGTRLTVV.